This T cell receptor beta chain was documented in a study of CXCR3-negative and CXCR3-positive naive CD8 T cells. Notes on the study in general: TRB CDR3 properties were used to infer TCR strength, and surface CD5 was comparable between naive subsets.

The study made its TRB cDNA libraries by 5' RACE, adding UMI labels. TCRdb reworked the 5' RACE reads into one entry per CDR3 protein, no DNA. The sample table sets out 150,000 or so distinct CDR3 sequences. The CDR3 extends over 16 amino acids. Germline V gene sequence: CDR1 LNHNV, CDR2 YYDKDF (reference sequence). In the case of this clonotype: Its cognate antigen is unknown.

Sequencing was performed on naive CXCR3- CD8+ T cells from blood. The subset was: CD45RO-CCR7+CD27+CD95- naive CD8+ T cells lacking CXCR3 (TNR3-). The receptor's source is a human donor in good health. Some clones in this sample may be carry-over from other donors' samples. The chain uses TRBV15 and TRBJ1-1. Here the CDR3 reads CATSRGAQGLNTEAFF. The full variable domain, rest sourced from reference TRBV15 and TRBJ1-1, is DAMVIQNPRYQVTQFGKPVTLSCSQTLNHNVMYWYQQKSSQAPKLLFHYYDKDFNNEADTPDNFQSRRPNTSFCFLDIRSPGLGDTAMYLCATSRGAQGLNTEAFFGQGTRLTVV.